This T cell receptor beta chain was sequenced during a study of blood T cell repertoires in COVID-19. Clones were sequenced by immunoSEQ multiplex PCR, and TCRdb holds only the in-frame ones, with some missing. The sample lists fewer than 300,000 clones, about 93% seen once, with 1% to 1.3% in the top ten. V dropped 2 bases and J dropped 2 bases, with 3 bases sitting between them. The CDR3 totals 13 residues. Germline values: CDR1 SGHDN, CDR2 FVKESK. Sequenced sample: PBMCs or T cells enriched from blood (not recorded which). The V gene is TRBV14, the J gene TRBJ2-2; D uncertain. The clonotype comes from a woman younger than 45 who had recovered from COVID-19. CDR3 protein: CASSQLNTGELFF. The CDR3 DNA reads as TGTGCCAGCAGCCAACTCAACACCGGGGAGCTGTTTTTT.